The next 17 T cell receptor beta chains were all read from a single sample in a study of cytomegalovirus exposure and HLA in healthy donors (dated by TCRdb to 2016 to 2017). Library preparation was by the immunoSEQ multiplex PCR assay. TCRdb's version of the immuneACCESS table is confined to in-frame rearrangements and falls short of the full clone set. An unresolved V gene accounts for under half of the shortfall where checked; the remainder is of unknown origin. The sample records approximately 65,000 clones, over 80% of which are singletons. Approximately 3.4% of the sample rests with the top ten. Sequenced sample: PBMCs. Receptor source: a man between 18 and 29 years old in good health and CMV-seronegative.

V usage is TRBV15 and J usage is TRBJ2-1, with D possibly TRBD1 on 6 matching bases. V lost 1 base and J 9 bases, leaving 13 bases between the germline ends. The CDR3 covers 14 residues. Per the germline V gene, CDR1 is LNHNV and CDR2 is YYDKDF (reference sequence). In DNA, the CDR3 is TGTGCCACCAGCAGAGTTGAGACAGGTACTGAGCAGTTCTTC. Amino acids: CATSRVETGTEQFF.

This clone was counted a single time. The J gene is TRBJ2-5, the V gene TRBV18; possible D gene TRBD2, 6 bases. Trimming pared 2 bases from V and 4 bases from J, leaving 14 bases between. Germline CDR1 KGHSH, CDR2 LQKENI. CDR3 length: 15 amino acids. The CDR3 sequence: CASSPGEASLETQYF. The CDR3 bases are TGTGCCAGCTCACCAGGGGAGGCTAGCTTAGAGACCCAGTACTTC.

The gene calls are TRBV6-1 and TRBJ1-5; weak D call: TRBD1 (6 bases). This CDR3 is 13 amino acids long. Trimming cost V 7 bases and J 3 bases, with 10 bases left between them. Germline CDR1 MNHNS, CDR2 SASEGT. The CDR3 loop reads CASTQGNNQPQHF. The CDR3 region has the DNA TGTGCCAGCACGCAGGGGAACAATCAGCCCCAGCATTTT.

The V and J genes are TRBV5-8 and TRBJ2-1; D possibly corresponds to TRBD1 (6 bases). The germline V gene has CDR1 SGHTS and CDR2 YDEGEE. The CDR3 extends over 15 amino acids. The V and J ends lost 7 bases and 2 bases respectively, with 16 bases between them. The chain's CDR3 is CASSTGIQTYNEQFF. CDR3 nucleotides: TGTGCCAGCTCCACAGGGATACAAACCTACAATGAGCAGTTCTTC.

This chain connects TRBV25-1 to TRBJ1-3; no clear D. This CDR3 contains 14 residues. Germline V gene data show CDR1 as MGHDK and CDR2 as SYGVNS. The ends were cut back, 5 bases at V and 0 bases at J, with 8 bases in the middle. This chain's CDR3 is CASSRGSSGNTIYF. The CDR3 DNA is TGTGCCAGCAGTCGCGGCAGCTCTGGAAACACCATATATTTT.

The chain carries TRBV7-6 and TRBJ1-1; TRBD1 matches at 7 bases. Germline assignment: CDR1 SGHVS and CDR2 FNYEAQ. The CDR3 runs to 16 residues. Germline trimming cut 7 bases from V and 3 bases from J; bases unmatched to any gene: 14. CDR3 amino acids: CASISRDRRKHTEAFF. CDR3 nucleotides: TGTGCCAGCATCTCCCGGGACAGAAGAAAACACACTGAAGCTTTCTTT.

This chain connects TRBV27 to TRBJ2-2, with TRBD1 identical over 8 bases. V lost 6 bases and J lost 5; bases outside the gene matches: 5. The CDR3 extends over 14 amino acids. In germline, CDR1 is MNHEY, CDR2 SMNVEV (reference sequence). Here the CDR3 reads CASRWTGPTGELFF. DNA for the CDR3: TGTGCCAGCAGGTGGACAGGGCCGACCGGGGAGCTGTTTTTT.

Written as DNA, the CDR3 is TGCGCCAGCAGCTTGGGACAGGGAAACATTCAGTACTTC. Encoded protein: CASSLGQGNIQYF. The chain is built from TRBV5-1 and TRBJ2-4; TRBD1 aligns across 7 bases. CDR1 and CDR2 from the germline V gene are SGHRS and YFSETQ. The J segment lost 6 bases and the V segment lost 0 bases, leaving 0 bases of the junction unmatched. This CDR3 has 13 residues.

This rearrangement joins TRBV29-1 to TRBJ2-7; 11 bases agree with TRBD2. This CDR3 contains 15 residues. Trimming cost V 3 bases and J 2 bases; bases outside gene matches: 6. Germline CDR1 is SQVTM and CDR2 is ANQGSEA. The CDR3 here is CSVEDTSGSTYEQYF. The CDR3 DNA sequence: TGCAGCGTTGAGGATACTAGCGGGAGCACCTACGAGCAGTACTTC.

The chain is built from TRBV11-2 and TRBJ2-5, with D possibly matching TRBD2 (5 bases). Trimming left V 3 bases short and J 0 bases short, with 8 bases between. The CDR3 has 14 amino acids. Per germline, CDR1 SGHAT and CDR2 FQNNGV. This CDR3 is CASSFRENQETQYF. The DNA of the CDR3 is TGTGCCAGCAGCTTTCGGGAAAACCAAGAGACCCAGTACTTC.

This clone was observed a single time. The chain employs TRBV6-6 and TRBJ2-2, with D possibly being TRBD1 (5 bases). Trimming cost V 8 bases and J 2 bases, with 12 bases left between them. The CDR3 runs to 14 residues. The germline CDR1 and CDR2 sequences are MNHNY and SVGAGI (reference sequence). The CDR3 loop is CASHTGFNTGELFF. CDR3 sequence (DNA): TGTGCCAGCCATACAGGATTTAACACCGGGGAGCTGTTTTTT.

This rearrangement joins TRBV28 to TRBJ2-5; TRBD2 matches at 9 bases. The germline CDR1 and CDR2 sequences are MDHEN and SYDVKM. V dropped 2 bases and J dropped 3; count of bases not matched to a gene: 4. This CDR3 has 15 residues. CDR3 in amino acids: CASSLAGGPEETQYF. The CDR3 DNA reads TGTGCCAGCAGTTTAGCGGGAGGGCCGGAAGAGACCCAGTACTTC. Using reference TRBV28 and TRBJ2-5 for the parts outside the CDR3, the full variable domain is DVKVTQSSRYLVKRTGEKVFLECVQDMDHENMFWYRQDPGLGLRLIYFSYDVKMKEKGDIPEGYSVSREKKERFSLILESASTNQTSMYLCASSLAGGPEETQYFGPGTRLLVL.

The CDR3 loop reads CASSKDYTITYEQYF. CDR3 bases: TGTGCCAGCAGCAAGGACTATACCATCACCTACGAGCAGTACTTC. The chain links TRBV7-2 to TRBJ2-7, with a weak D call TRBD2 (6 bases). V lost 5 bases and J 2 bases, leaving 16 bases between the germline ends. The CDR3 length is 15 residues. Per the germline V gene, CDR1 is SGHTA and CDR2 is FQGNSA.

This clone is a singleton in its sample. The V gene is TRBV7-3, the J gene TRBJ2-7, with D possibly matching TRBD1 (6 bases). V shed 3 bases and J shed 5 bases, with 23 bases lying between them. Germline loops: CDR1 SGHTA, CDR2 FQGTGA. The CDR3 runs 17 residues. CDR3 in DNA: TGTGCCAGCAGCTTTGTCCGGTTTGGGGACAAGTGCCACGAGCAGTACTTC. Encoded protein: CASSFVRFGDKCHEQYF.

The chain employs TRBV4-1 and TRBJ2-3, with TRBD2 matching 9 bases. The length of the CDR3 is 16 residues. Germline V gene lookup returns CDR1 MGHRA and CDR2 YSYEKL. V trimming: 4 bases; J trimming: 2 bases; junction bases outside the gene matches: 7. For the CDR3, the DNA is TGCGCCAGCAGCCCCTTGGCGGGAGGGATCACAGATACGCAGTATTTT. It encodes CASSPLAGGITDTQYF.

In regard to this clone: Other DNA variants within this sample encode the same CDR3. The chain employs TRBV2 and TRBJ2-1; D not resolved. This CDR3 is 10 amino acids long. V was shortened by 4 bases and J by 9 bases, with 4 bases between the two germline ends. CDR1 is SNHLY and CDR2 is FYNNEI in the germline V gene. The CDR3 bases are TGTGCCAGCAGTGGCGGTGAGCAGTTCTTC. Amino acids: CASSGGEQFF.

This clone was counted only a few times. This rearrangement joins TRBV6-5 to TRBJ2-2; D possibly corresponds to TRBD1 (6 bases). Germline-derived CDR1 and CDR2 are MNHEY and SVGAGI. Trimming removed 10 bases from V and 3 bases from J, with 12 bases in between. This CDR3 region has 13 residues. The CDR3 spells CATYRADTGELFF. CDR3 DNA: TGTGCCACTTACAGGGCGGACACCGGGGAGCTGTTTTTT.